The clone carrying this T cell receptor (beta chain) occurred a few times. Its specificity is unknown. The data were obtained in a study of response to subunit inactivated influenza vaccine. General study results and limits: With each seasonal influenza vaccination, the authors suggested, few new T cells are recruited.

One entry per CDR3 protein, called by TCRdb with MiXCR from the RT-PCR reads. The sample shows under 800,000 distinct CDR3 sequences, about 15% of them seen only once. V lost 5 bases to trimming and J lost 2 bases; unmatched junction nucleotides: 4. The germline V gene has CDR1 SGHTA and CDR2 FQGTGA. The CDR3 extends over 16 amino acids. This chain connects TRBV7-3 to TRBJ2-6; 9 positions match TRBD1. This sequence originates from a man aged 50-60 years who received an inactivated influenza vaccine. Sequenced material: PBMCs from blood, taken approximately 15 days before vaccination. This CDR3 reads CASSTTGGTGANVLTF. The CDR3 bases are TGTGCCAGCAGCACGACAGGGGGTACTGGGGCCAACGTCCTGACTTTC.